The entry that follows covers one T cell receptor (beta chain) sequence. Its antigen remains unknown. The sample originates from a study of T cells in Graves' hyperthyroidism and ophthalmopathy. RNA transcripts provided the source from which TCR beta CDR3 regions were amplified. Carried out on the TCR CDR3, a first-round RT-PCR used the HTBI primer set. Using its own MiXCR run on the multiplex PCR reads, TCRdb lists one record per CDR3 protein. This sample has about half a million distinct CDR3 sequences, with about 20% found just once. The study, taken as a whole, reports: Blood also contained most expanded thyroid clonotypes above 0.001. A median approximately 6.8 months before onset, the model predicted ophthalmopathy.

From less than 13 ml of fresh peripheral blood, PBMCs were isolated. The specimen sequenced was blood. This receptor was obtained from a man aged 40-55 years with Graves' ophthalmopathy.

Written as DNA, the CDR3 is TGCAGCGTTGAGATGGGGGAGGACTACGAGCAGTACTTC. This gives the protein CSVEMGEDYEQYF. This sequence joins TRBV29-1 and TRBJ2-7; weak D call: TRBD2 (6 bases). This CDR3 region has 13 residues. V dropped 3 bases and J dropped 3 bases, with 12 bases sitting between them. The germline V gene has CDR1 SQVTM and CDR2 ANQGSEA.